This is a list of T cell receptor beta chains from one sample in a study of early T cells in non-severe SARS-CoV-2 infection. TCRdb re-called the 5' RACE reads with MiXCR, one entry per CDR3 protein. The repertoire holds tens of thousands of distinct CDR3 sequences, with approximately 15% as singletons. Sequencing was performed on whole blood. The receptors originated from an adult who was a healthcare worker with PCR-confirmed SARS-CoV-2 infection or an uninfected control (not recorded which). CDR3s include the opening cysteine and the closing phenylalanine or tryptophan. The D gene is left open where the match is weak. For some rows the clone size is stated as once, few or many, or as a class when expanded; others skip it.

clone size,J gene,V gene,CDR3 length,D gene,CDR3 protein,CDR3 DNA
.,TRBJ2-1,TRBV5-1,15,.,CASSLAGRKDNEQFF,TGCGCCAGCAGCTTGGCCGGTAGAAAAGACAATGAGCAGTTCTTC
many,TRBJ1-1,TRBV20-1,11,.,CSVSPNTEAFF,TGCAGTGTTTCACCAAACACTGAAGCTTTCTTT
.,TRBJ2-2,TRBV20-1,14,.,CSARSQEYTGELFF,TGCAGTGCTAGATCCCAGGAATACACCGGGGAGCTGTTTTTT
many,TRBJ1-5,TRBV6-5,14,.,CASSYRQFNQPQHF,TGTGCCAGCAGTTACCGGCAGTTCAATCAGCCCCAGCATTTT
few,TRBJ2-6,TRBV28,16,.,CASRSGGTPGANVLTF,TGTGCCAGCAGGTCTGGGGGGACCCCTGGGGCCAACGTCCTGACTTTC
.,TRBJ2-7,TRBV9,14,.,CASSAPPDEYEQYF,TGTGCCAGCAGCGCCCCCCCGGACGAATACGAGCAGTACTTC
.,TRBJ2-7,TRBV5-1,17,TRBD2,CASSPSTSGSILHEQYF,TGCGCCAGCAGCCCGTCGACTAGCGGCTCCATCCTCCACGAGCAGTACTTC
few,TRBJ2-1,TRBV12-3/TRBV12-4,15,TRBD1,CASSHMGTGRNEQFF,TGTGCCAGCAGTCACATGGGGACAGGGCGCAATGAGCAGTTCTTC
few,TRBJ1-2,TRBV7-8,12,.,CASSPLFGGYTF,TGTGCCAGCAGCCCGCTCTTCGGAGGCTACACCTTC
.,TRBJ2-7,TRBV20-1,13,.,CSARVPVKFEQYF,TGCAGTGCTAGAGTCCCCGTTAAGTTCGAGCAGTACTTC
.,TRBJ2-5,TRBV20-1,15,TRBD2,CSASDLAGVVETQYF,TGCAGTGCTAGTGATCTAGCGGGAGTTGTCGAGACCCAGTACTTC
many,TRBJ2-7,TRBV7-8,15,.,CASSPPRVPLYEQYF,TGTGCCAGCAGCCCCCCCAGGGTCCCCCTCTACGAGCAGTACTTC
.,TRBJ2-7,TRBV7-9,11,.,CASSDRHEQYF,TGTGCCAGCAGCGACAGGCACGAGCAGTACTTC
once,TRBJ2-1,TRBV7-2,15,TRBD2,CASSLARTRRDEQFF,TGTGCCAGCAGCTTAGCCCGGACTAGGAGGGATGAGCAGTTCTTC
.,TRBJ1-4,TRBV12-3/TRBV12-4,16,.,CASSLNPRVSHEKLFF,TGTGCCAGCAGTTTAAACCCCAGGGTTTCACATGAAAAACTGTTTTTT
.,TRBJ2-5,TRBV29-1,14,.,CSVESIRGQETQYF,TGCAGCGTTGAGTCCATAAGGGGCCAAGAGACCCAGTACTTC
.,TRBJ2-7,TRBV10-3,13,.,CATQKDSDGEQYF,TGTGCCACGCAAAAGGACTCCGACGGGGAGCAGTACTTC
few,TRBJ1-1,TRBV5-1,12,.,CASTSPGEEAFF,TGCGCCAGCACCTCCCCCGGGGAAGAAGCTTTCTTT
many,TRBJ2-7,TRBV20-1,13,.,CSASRLASAEQYF,TGCAGTGCTAGCCGTCTCGCTAGCGCCGAGCAGTACTTC
few,TRBJ2-7,TRBV29-1,10,.,CSVWLDRQYF,TGCAGCGTTTGGTTGGACCGGCAGTACTTC
.,TRBJ1-1,TRBV10-3,12,.,CATGQLNTEAFF,TGTGCCACGGGACAACTGAACACTGAAGCTTTCTTT
many,TRBJ2-3,TRBV19,15,TRBD2,CASRELAAPPYTQYF,TGTGCCAGTAGAGAACTAGCGGCCCCCCCATATACGCAGTATTTT
few,TRBJ2-4,TRBV27,13,.,CASRRDSLNIQYF,TGTGCCAGCAGGAGGGACTCCCTAAACATTCAGTACTTC
few,TRBJ1-6,TRBV28,15,TRBD1,CASKLRRGTGSPLHF,TGTGCCAGCAAACTAAGGCGGGGGACAGGATCCCCCCTCCACTTT
few,TRBJ2-1,TRBV4-1,16,TRBD2,CASSQRTSGTYNEQFF,TGCGCCAGCAGCCAAAGGACTAGCGGGACCTACAATGAGCAGTTCTTC
.,TRBJ2-5,TRBV2,16,TRBD2,CASSENGLAGKETQYF,TGTGCCAGCAGTGAAAATGGGCTAGCGGGGAAAGAGACCCAGTACTTC
few,TRBJ1-1,TRBV29-1,12,.,CSVESGNTEAFF,TGCAGCGTTGAAAGCGGGAACACTGAAGCTTTCTTT
.,TRBJ2-2,TRBV7-9,15,.,CASSRGLQNTGELFF,TGTGCCAGCAGCAGAGGACTCCAGAACACCGGGGAGCTGTTTTTT
.,TRBJ2-5,TRBV7-2,13,.,CASSSTGQETQYF,TGTGCCAGCAGCTCGACGGGCCAAGAGACCCAGTACTTC
.,TRBJ2-7,TRBV12-3/TRBV12-4,13,TRBD2,CASSSGGSYEQYF,TGTGCCAGCAGTTCCGGCGGGAGCTACGAGCAGTACTTC
many,TRBJ2-1,TRBV11-2,13,.,CASSFGSLREQFF,TGTGCCAGCAGCTTCGGTTCCCTACGGGAGCAGTTCTTC
.,TRBJ2-5,TRBV19,12,.,CASSLMGETQYF,TGTGCCAGTAGTCTCATGGGTGAGACCCAGTACTTC
few,TRBJ2-1,TRBV5-1,15,.,CASSPLSGPYNEQFF,TGCGCCAGCAGCCCCCTGAGCGGTCCTTACAATGAGCAGTTCTTC
.,TRBJ2-1,TRBV3-1,14,.,CASSHGTGGNEQFF,TGTGCCAGCAGCCATGGGACCGGGGGCAATGAGCAGTTCTTC
few,TRBJ1-1,TRBV9,14,.,CASSVSQIDTEAFF,TGTGCCAGCAGCGTATCCCAGATAGACACTGAAGCTTTCTTT
.,TRBJ2-2,TRBV6-8,10,.,CAGINGELFF,TGTGCCGGAATAAACGGGGAGCTGTTTTTT
many,TRBJ1-1,TRBV7-9,15,.,CASSFTGGRRNEAFF,TGTGCCAGCAGCTTCACAGGAGGACGACGGAATGAAGCTTTCTTT
.,TRBJ2-5,TRBV28,12,TRBD2,CASSGLEATQYF,TGTGCCAGCAGTGGACTAGAGGCGACCCAGTACTTC
few,TRBJ2-7,TRBV28,12,.,CASTDKAYEQYF,TGTGCCAGCACCGACAAGGCCTACGAGCAGTACTTC
many,TRBJ1-1,TRBV18,17,.,CASSLYGGAVMNTEAFF,TGTGCCAGCTCACTCTATGGGGGCGCGGTCATGAACACTGAAGCTTTCTTT
.,TRBJ2-7,TRBV7-8,13,.,CASRSGTLYEQYF,TGTGCCAGCAGGTCCGGGACTCTCTACGAGCAGTACTTC
.,TRBJ2-1,TRBV9,11,.,CASKGNNEQFF,TGTGCCAGCAAAGGGAACAATGAGCAGTTCTTC
few,TRBJ2-2,TRBV30,14,TRBD1,CASTGQGTTGELFF,TGTGCCTCGACGGGACAGGGCACCACCGGGGAGCTGTTTTTT
many,TRBJ2-1,TRBV29-1,11,.,CSVGVYDEQFF,TGCAGCGTTGGGGTCTACGATGAGCAGTTCTTC
.,TRBJ2-1,TRBV20-1,13,.,CSAGPSSYNEQFF,TGCAGTGCAGGACCGAGCTCCTACAATGAGCAGTTCTTC
.,TRBJ1-4,TRBV27,15,.,CASSLGRVGVEKLFF,TGTGCCAGCAGTTTAGGGAGGGTCGGGGTTGAAAAACTGTTTTTT
.,TRBJ2-7,TRBV7-6,15,.,CASSAARDTHYEQYF,TGTGCCAGCAGCGCAGCTAGGGACACCCACTACGAGCAGTACTTC
.,TRBJ2-5,TRBV13,14,.,CASSFETAGGTQYF,TGTGCCAGCAGCTTTGAGACGGCAGGAGGGACCCAGTACTTC
.,TRBJ1-1,TRBV28,13,.,CASSLVYTTEAFF,TGTGCCAGCAGTTTAGTGTACACCACTGAAGCTTTCTTT
.,TRBJ2-1,TRBV11-2,12,.,CASSLLHNEQFF,TGTGCCAGCAGCTTACTCCACAATGAGCAGTTCTTC
.,TRBJ2-5,TRBV28,14,.,CASGSVGVQETQYF,TGTGCCAGCGGCAGCGTTGGGGTCCAAGAGACCCAGTACTTC
few,TRBJ2-7,TRBV9,15,.,CASSGPDLPSYEQYF,TGTGCCAGCAGCGGCCCGGACTTGCCCTCCTACGAGCAGTACTTC